This T cell receptor (beta chain) was identified in a study of neurological immune-mediated disorders. Study conclusions and caveats: No expanded-clone CDR3 amino acid sequence recurred across subjects, suggesting private TCR-beta repertoires.

This clonotype was recorded many times. Its antigen is unidentified. TCRdb re-derived calls from the 5' RACE reads in MiXCR, one entry per CDR3 protein. The sample consists of some 37,000 distinct CDR3 sequences, approximately 3% of them appearing once. Germline lookup yields CDR1 SGHKS and CDR2 YYEKEE (reference sequence). The CDR3 covers 14 residues. Trimming cost V 3 bases and J 5 bases, with 11 bases left between them. Time point specified: longitudinal time-point 1 (baseline). The unsorted libraries were prepared from 2 million PBMCs (stored at -80 C). The chain links TRBV5-5 to TRBJ2-2; D is perhaps TRBD2 (6 bases). This TCR came from a woman in her sixties with multiple sclerosis. Sequences were obtained from PBMCs. The DNA for the CDR3 is TGTGCCAGCAGCTGGGACTGGCGGACCGGGGAGCTGTTTTTT. It yields the protein CASSWDWRTGELFF.